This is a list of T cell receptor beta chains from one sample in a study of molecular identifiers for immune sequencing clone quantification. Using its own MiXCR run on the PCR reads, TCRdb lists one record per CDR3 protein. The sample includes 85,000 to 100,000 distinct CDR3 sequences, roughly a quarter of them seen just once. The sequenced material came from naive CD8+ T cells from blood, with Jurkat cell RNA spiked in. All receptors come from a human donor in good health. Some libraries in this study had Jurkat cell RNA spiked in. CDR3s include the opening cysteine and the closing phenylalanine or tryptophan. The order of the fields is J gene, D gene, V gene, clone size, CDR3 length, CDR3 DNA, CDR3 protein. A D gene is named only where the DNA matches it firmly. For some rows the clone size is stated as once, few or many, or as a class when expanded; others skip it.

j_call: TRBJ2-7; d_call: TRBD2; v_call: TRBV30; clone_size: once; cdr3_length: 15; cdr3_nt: TGTGCCTGGAGTTCCGGGACTAGCGGCTCCTACGAGCAGTACTTC; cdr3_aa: CAWSSGTSGSYEQYF
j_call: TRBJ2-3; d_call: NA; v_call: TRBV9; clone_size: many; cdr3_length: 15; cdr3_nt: TGTGCCAGCAGCCCGGGGGACAGCAGCACAGATACGCAGTATTTT; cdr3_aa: CASSPGDSSTDTQYF
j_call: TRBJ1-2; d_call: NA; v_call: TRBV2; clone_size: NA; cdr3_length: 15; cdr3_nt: TGTGCCAGCAGTGAATACTCGGCAGGGTATAATGGCTACACCTTC; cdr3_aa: CASSEYSAGYNGYTF
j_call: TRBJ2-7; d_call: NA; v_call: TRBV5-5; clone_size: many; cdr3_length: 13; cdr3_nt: TGTGCCAGCAGCCCCGAAAGAGTCTACGAGCAGTACTTC; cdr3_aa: CASSPERVYEQYF
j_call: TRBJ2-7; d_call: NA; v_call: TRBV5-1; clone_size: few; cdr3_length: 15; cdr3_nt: TGCGCCAGCAGCTTAGGGCCCCAAGAATCCTACGAGCAGTACTTC; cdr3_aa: CASSLGPQESYEQYF
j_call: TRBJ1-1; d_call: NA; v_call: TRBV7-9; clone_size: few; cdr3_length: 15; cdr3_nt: TGTGCCAGCAGCTTACTAGCGGGCGGGAACACTGAAGCTTTCTTT; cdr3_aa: CASSLLAGGNTEAFF
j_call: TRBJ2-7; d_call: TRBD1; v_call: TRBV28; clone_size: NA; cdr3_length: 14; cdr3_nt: TGTGCCAGCATTAGGACAGGAGTGGAATACGAGCAGTACTTC; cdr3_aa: CASIRTGVEYEQYF
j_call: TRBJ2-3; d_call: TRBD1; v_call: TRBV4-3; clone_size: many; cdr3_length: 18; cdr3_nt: TGCGCCAGCAGCCAAGATGGGACAGGGGCCTTGCCCACAGATACGCAGTATTTT; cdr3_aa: CASSQDGTGALPTDTQYF
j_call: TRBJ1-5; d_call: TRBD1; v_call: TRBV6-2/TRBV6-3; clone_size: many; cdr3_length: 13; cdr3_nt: TGTGCCAGCAAAGACAGGGGCGGTCAGCCCCAGCATTTT; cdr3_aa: CASKDRGGQPQHF
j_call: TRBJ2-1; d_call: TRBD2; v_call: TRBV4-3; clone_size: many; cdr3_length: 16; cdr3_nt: TGCGCCAGCAGCCTCCCCGCTAGCGGGGGATTCGATGAGCAGTTCTTC; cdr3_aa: CASSLPASGGFDEQFF
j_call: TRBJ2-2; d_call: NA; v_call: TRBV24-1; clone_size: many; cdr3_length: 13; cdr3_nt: TGTGCCACCAGGGACCAAGGCACCGGGGAGCTGTTTTTT; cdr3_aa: CATRDQGTGELFF
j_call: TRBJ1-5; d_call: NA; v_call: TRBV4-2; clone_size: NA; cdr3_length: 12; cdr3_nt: TGTGCCAGCAGCCAAGATAGTCAGCCCCAGCATTTT; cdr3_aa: CASSQDSQPQHF
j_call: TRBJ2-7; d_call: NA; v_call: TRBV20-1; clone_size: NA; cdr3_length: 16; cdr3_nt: TGCAGTGCTAGAGAGAGATCCGGGACGGGTCACTCCGAGCAGTACTTC; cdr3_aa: CSARERSGTGHSEQYF
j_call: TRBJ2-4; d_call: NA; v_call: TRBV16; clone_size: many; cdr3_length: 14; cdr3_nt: TGTGCCAGCAGCCCCAAAGGGGGGCTCGGCATTCAGTACTTC; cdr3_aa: CASSPKGGLGIQYF
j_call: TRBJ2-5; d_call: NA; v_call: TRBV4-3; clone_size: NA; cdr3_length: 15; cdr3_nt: TGCGCCAGCAGCCAAGACTGGAGGGGAGAAGAGCCCCAGTACTTC; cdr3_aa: CASSQDWRGEEPQYF
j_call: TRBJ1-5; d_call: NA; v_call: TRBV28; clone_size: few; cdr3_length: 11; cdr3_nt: TGTGCCAGCAGTTTGGTCCAGCCCCAGCATTTT; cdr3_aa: CASSLVQPQHF
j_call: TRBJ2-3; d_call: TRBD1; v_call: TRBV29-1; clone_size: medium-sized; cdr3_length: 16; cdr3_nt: TGCAGCGTTGACCCTCCGACAGGGTACCGCACAGATACGCAGTATTTT; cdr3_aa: CSVDPPTGYRTDTQYF
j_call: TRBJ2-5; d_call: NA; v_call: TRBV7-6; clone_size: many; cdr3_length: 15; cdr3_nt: TGTGCCAGCAGCCTCAACCGGGACAACCAAGAGACCCAGTACTTC; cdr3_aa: CASSLNRDNQETQYF
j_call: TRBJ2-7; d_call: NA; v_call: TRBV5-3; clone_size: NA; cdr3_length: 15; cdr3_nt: TGTGCCAGCAGCATGGAAAGGACCGGTGCCTACGAGCAGTACTTC; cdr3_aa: CASSMERTGAYEQYF
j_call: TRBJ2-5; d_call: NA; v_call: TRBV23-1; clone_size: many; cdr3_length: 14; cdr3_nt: TGCGCCAGCAGTCTCGACGAGTACCAAGAGACCCAGTACTTC; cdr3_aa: CASSLDEYQETQYF
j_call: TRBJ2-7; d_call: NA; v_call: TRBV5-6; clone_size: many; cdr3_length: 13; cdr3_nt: TGTGCCAGCAGCTTGGAACTCTCCTACGAGCAGTACTTC; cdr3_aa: CASSLELSYEQYF
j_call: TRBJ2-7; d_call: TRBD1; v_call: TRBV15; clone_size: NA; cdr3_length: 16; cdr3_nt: TGTGCCACCAGCAGAGCGGGACAGGGGGGAGCCGACGAGCAGTACTTC; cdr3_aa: CATSRAGQGGADEQYF
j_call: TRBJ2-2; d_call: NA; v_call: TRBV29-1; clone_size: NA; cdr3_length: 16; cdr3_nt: TGCAGCGTTGAAGATCGCTGGCTGGGGTCTACCGGGGAGGTGTTTTTT; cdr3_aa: CSVEDRWLGSTGEVFF
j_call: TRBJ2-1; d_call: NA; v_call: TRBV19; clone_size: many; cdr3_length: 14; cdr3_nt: TGTGCCAGTCACCCTTCCTCTAGCGCTGGTGAGCAGTTCTTC; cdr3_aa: CASHPSSSAGEQFF
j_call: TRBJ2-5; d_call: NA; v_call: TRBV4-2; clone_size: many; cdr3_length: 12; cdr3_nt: TGTGCCAGCAGCCCGAACTCGAAGACCCAGTACTTC; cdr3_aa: CASSPNSKTQYF
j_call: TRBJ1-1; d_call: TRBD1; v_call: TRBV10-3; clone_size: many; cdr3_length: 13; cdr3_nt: TGTGCCATCAGCCCGACAGGGGGGACTGAAGCTTTCTTT; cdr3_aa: CAISPTGGTEAFF
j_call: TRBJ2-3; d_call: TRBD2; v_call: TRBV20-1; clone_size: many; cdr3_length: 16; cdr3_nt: TGCAGTGCTAGAGGGGGACTAGCGGGAGTTGCAGATACGCAGTATTTT; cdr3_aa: CSARGGLAGVADTQYF